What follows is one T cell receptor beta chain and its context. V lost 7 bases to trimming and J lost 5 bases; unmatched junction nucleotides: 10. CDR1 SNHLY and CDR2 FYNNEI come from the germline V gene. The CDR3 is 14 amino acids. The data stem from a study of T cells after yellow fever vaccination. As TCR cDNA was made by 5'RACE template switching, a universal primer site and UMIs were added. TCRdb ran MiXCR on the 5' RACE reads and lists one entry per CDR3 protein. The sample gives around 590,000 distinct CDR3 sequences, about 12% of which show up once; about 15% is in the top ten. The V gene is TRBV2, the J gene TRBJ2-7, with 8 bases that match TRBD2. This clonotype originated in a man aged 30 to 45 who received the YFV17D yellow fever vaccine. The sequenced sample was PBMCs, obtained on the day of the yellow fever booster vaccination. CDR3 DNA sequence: TGTGCCAGCACTGCGCGAGCGGGAGCCCACGAGCAGTACTTC. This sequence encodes CASTARAGAHEQYF.